This T cell receptor (beta chain) comes out of a study of blood T cell repertoires in COVID-19. This clone was observed a single time. TCRdb keeps only in-frame clones here, not all; method: immunoSEQ multiplex PCR. The sample yields a few hundred thousand clones, 90% seen once. This CDR3 has 15 residues. Germline CDR1 reads MNHEY; CDR2 reads SVGAGI. With 2 bases removed from V and 4 bases from J, the gap between germline ends came to 12 bases. This TCR derives from a young woman with acute COVID-19. Sequencing used PBMCs or T cells enriched from blood (not recorded which). V is TRBV6-5 and J is TRBJ1-5, with D maybe TRBD1 (5 bases). This CDR3 is CASSYDRSQNQPQHF. The CDR3 DNA sequence: TGTGCCAGCAGTTACGACAGATCACAAAATCAGCCCCAGCATTTT.